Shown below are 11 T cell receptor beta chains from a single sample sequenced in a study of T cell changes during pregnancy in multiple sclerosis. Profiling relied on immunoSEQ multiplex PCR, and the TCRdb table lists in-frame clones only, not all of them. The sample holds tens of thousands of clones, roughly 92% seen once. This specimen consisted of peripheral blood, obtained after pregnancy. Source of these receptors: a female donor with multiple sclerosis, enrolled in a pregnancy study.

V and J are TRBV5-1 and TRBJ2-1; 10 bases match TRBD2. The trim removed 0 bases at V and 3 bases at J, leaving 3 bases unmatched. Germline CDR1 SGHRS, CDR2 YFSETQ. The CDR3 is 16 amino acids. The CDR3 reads CASSLAASGSYNEQFF. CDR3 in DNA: TGCGCCAGCAGCTTGGCCGCTAGCGGGAGCTACAATGAGCAGTTCTTC.

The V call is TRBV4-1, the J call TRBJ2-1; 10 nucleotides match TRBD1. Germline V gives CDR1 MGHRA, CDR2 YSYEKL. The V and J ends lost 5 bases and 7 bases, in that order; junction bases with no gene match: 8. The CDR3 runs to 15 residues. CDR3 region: CASSGGTGVKNEQFF. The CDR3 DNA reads TGCGCCAGCAGCGGCGGGACAGGGGTTAAGAATGAGCAGTTCTTC.

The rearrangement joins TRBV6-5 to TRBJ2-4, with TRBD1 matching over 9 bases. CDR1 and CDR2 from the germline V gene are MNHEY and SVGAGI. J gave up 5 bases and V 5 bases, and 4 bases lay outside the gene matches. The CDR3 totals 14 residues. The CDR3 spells CASSLRTGENIQYF. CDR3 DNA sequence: TGTGCCAGCAGTCTCCGGACAGGGGAAAACATTCAGTACTTC.

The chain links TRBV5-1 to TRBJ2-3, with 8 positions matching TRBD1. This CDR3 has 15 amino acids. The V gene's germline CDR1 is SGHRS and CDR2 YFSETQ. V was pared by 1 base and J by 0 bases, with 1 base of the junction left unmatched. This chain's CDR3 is CASSLWTGSTDTQYF. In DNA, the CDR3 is TGCGCCAGCAGCTTGTGGACAGGGAGCACAGATACGCAGTATTTT.

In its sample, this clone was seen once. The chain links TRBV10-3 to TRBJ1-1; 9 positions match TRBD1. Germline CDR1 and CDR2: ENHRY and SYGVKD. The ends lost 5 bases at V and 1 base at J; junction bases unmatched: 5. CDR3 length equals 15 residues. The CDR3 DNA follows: TGTGCCATCAGTCCCGGGACAGGGAAGAACACTGAAGCTTTCTTT. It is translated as CAISPGTGKNTEAFF.

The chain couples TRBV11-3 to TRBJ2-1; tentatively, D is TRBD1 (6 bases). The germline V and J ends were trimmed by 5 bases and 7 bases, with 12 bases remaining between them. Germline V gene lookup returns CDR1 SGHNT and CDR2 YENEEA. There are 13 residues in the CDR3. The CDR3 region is CASSRARGNEQFF. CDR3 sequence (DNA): TGTGCCAGCAGCCGAGCGAGGGGGAATGAGCAGTTCTTC.

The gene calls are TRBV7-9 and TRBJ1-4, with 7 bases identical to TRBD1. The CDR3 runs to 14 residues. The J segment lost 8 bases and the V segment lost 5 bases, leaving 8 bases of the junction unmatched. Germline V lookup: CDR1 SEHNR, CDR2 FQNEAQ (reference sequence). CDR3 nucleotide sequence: TGTGCCAGCAGCCATAACAGGGGAGGCGAAAAACTGTTTTTT. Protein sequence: CASSHNRGGEKLFF.

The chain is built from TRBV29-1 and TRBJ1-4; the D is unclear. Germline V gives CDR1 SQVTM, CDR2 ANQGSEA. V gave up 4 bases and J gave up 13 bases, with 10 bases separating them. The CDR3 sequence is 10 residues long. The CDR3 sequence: CSVGRERLFF. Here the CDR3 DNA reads TGCAGCGTTGGTCGGGAGAGACTGTTTTTT.

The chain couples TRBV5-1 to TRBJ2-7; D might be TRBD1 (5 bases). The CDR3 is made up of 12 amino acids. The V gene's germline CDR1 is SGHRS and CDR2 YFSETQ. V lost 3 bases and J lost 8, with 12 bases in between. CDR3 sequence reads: CASSSTGEKQYF. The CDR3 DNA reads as TGCGCCAGCAGCTCCACAGGAGAAAAGCAGTACTTC.

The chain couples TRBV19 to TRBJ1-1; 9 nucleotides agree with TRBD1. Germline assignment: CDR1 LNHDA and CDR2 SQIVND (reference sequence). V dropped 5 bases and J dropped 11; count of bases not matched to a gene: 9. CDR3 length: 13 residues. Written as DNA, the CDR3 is TGTGCCAGTAGTGTAGCCCGGGACAGGGACGCTTTCTTT. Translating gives CASSVARDRDAFF.

The CDR3 DNA reads TGCGCCAGCAGCGATCGGGACAGGGGGAGGCCCGAAGCTTTCTTT. This sequence encodes CASSDRDRGRPEAFF. The chain uses TRBV5-1 and TRBJ1-1; TRBD1 matches at 11 bases. The germline CDR1 and CDR2 sequences are SGHRS and YFSETQ. There are 15 residues in the CDR3. Trimming at V came to 4 bases and at J to 8 bases, leaving 10 bases not matched to a gene.